The source of this T cell receptor beta chain is a study of shared clonotypes between healthy human individuals. Profiling relied on immunoSEQ multiplex PCR, and the TCRdb table lists in-frame clones only, not all of them. The sample carries about 1,800,000 clones, about 95% recorded once. This clone has a single count. CD45RO negativity and positive selection for CCR7 defined naive CD8 cells, a population that excluded terminally differentiated effector memory CD45RA+ cells. Germline CDR1 LGHNA, CDR2 YSLEER. V was trimmed by 0 bases and J by 1 base, leaving 12 bases between them. This CDR3 region has 16 residues.

This TCR was recovered from a man aged 18-30 years in good health. J is TRBJ2-5 and V is TRBV4-3; the D gene is possibly TRBD1 (6 bases). Sample: naive CD8+ T cells sorted from blood. CDR3 sequence: CASSQEGRGFQETQYF. The DNA for the CDR3 is TGCGCCAGCAGCCAAGAGGGCAGGGGTTTCCAAGAGACCCAGTACTTC.